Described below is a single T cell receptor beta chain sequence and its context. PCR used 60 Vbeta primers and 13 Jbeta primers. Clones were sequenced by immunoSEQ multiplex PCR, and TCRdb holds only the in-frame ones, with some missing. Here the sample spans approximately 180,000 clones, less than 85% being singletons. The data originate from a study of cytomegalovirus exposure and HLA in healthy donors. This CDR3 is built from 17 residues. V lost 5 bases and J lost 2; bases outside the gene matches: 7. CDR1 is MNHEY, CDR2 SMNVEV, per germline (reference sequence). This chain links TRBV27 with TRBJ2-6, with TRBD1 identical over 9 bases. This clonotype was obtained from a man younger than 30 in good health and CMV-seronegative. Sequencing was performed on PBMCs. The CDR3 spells CASSPGQGLAGANVLTF. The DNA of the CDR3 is TGTGCCAGCAGTCCAGGACAGGGGCTGGCTGGGGCCAACGTCCTGACTTTC.